This T cell receptor beta chain was identified in a study of T cell responses to AZD1222 COVID-19 vaccine. Study-level findings and limits: Unmutated regions of variants are reportedly targeted by nearly half of spike-specific TCRs.

Data came from immunoSEQ multiplex PCR; TCRdb stores just in-frame clones and leaves some out. This sample yields 75,000 to 100,000 clones, of which around nine tenths are seen a single time; approximately 10% belongs to the top ten. This clone was detected only once. Its antigen is not identified. The sample consisted of peripheral blood, taken on day 0 of MenACWY control vaccination. The source is an adult in good health.

The CDR3 loop reads CASTDSFSGNTIYF. In nucleotides, the CDR3 is TGTGCCAGCACGGACAGTTTCTCTGGAAACACCATATATTTT. This sequence joins TRBV6-5 and TRBJ1-3; maybe TRBD1 (6 bases). The V end was cut by 7 bases, the J end by 0 bases, with 10 bases between. The CDR3 is 14 amino acids. Germline CDR1 MNHEY, CDR2 SVGAGI.